This is a list of T cell receptor beta chains from one sample in a study of cytomegalovirus exposure and HLA in healthy donors. Profiling relied on immunoSEQ multiplex PCR, and the TCRdb table lists in-frame clones only, not all of them. The top ten clones hold about 14% of a sample with 100,000 to 140,000 clones, around two thirds of them seen once. The sequenced sample was PBMCs. The source of these receptors is a middle-aged woman in good health and CMV-seropositive. CDR3s include the opening cysteine and the closing phenylalanine or tryptophan. D genes are given only for firm matches. A clone size is listed for some rows: how often the clone was seen (once, few, many), or a class if it is expanded.

>-|TRBV5-8|TRBJ2-3|TRBD2
CASSRRGALSSTDTQYF
TGTGCCAGCAGCCGGCGGGGGGCCCTAAGCAGCACAGATACGCAGTATTTT
>once|TRBV7-2|TRBJ1-1|-
CASSFTANTEAFF
TGTGCCAGCAGCTTTACAGCGAACACTGAAGCTTTCTTT
>-|TRBV7-9|TRBJ2-1|TRBD2
CASSLGLAGASSYNEQFF
TGTGCCAGCAGCTTAGGACTAGCGGGGGCCTCCTCCTACAATGAGCAGTTCTTC
>few|TRBV19|TRBJ1-1|-
CASIRDLVGTEAFF
TGTGCCAGTATACGGGATCTGGTTGGAACTGAAGCTTTCTTT
>-|TRBV30|TRBJ2-1|TRBD2
CAWRTGTSVIF
TGTGCCTGGAGGACCGGGACTAGCGTGATCTTC
>-|TRBV18|TRBJ2-3|TRBD1
CASSPPDRGRDTQYF
TGTGCCAGCTCACCACCGGACAGGGGGCGAGATACGCAGTATTTT
>-|TRBV5-6|TRBJ1-2|-
CASSFQGGYTF
TGTGCCAGCAGCTTTCAGGGTGGCTACACCTTC
>-|TRBV6-1|TRBJ1-5|-
CASSERGLSNQPQHF
TGTGCCAGCAGTGAAAGGGGACTTAGCAATCAGCCCCAGCATTTT
>-|TRBV5-1|TRBJ2-1|TRBD1
CASSPGGPNEQFF
TGCGCCAGCAGCCCAGGGGGTCCCAATGAGCAGTTCTTC
>-|TRBV27|TRBJ2-4|-
CASSLRRKNIQYF
TGTGCCAGCAGTTTAAGGCGGAAGAACATTCAGTACTTC
>-|TRBV5-4|TRBJ1-2|-
CASSTDSSYGYTF
TGTGCCAGCAGCACCGACAGCAGTTATGGCTACACCTTC
>few|TRBV4-1|TRBJ2-3|-
CASSQTLNTQYF
TGCGCCAGCAGCCAGACACTTAATACGCAGTATTTT
>-|TRBV19|TRBJ1-2|-
CASSMIPSRGYTF
TGTGCCAGTAGTATGATACCCTCTCGGGGCTACACCTTC
>few|TRBV4-1|TRBJ1-1|TRBD1
CASSQGQGASEAFF
TGCGCCAGCAGCCAGGGACAGGGGGCTTCTGAAGCTTTCTTT
>-|TRBV27|TRBJ2-1|-
CASSFAGNSYNEQFF
TGTGCCAGCAGTTTCGCGGGCAACTCCTACAATGAGCAGTTCTTC
>-|TRBV10-3|TRBJ2-7|-
CAISESRGSRDYEQYF
TGTGCCATCAGTGAGTCCCGGGGGTCGCGCGACTACGAGCAGTACTTC
>few|TRBV6-4|TRBJ2-3|TRBD2
CASSETSGGAHTQYF
TGTGCCAGCAGCGAGACTAGCGGGGGGGCTCATACGCAGTATTTT
>once|TRBV7-9|TRBJ1-1|-
CASSITPLNTEAFF
TGTGCCAGCAGCATTACACCTTTGAACACTGAAGCTTTCTTT
>-|TRBV4-1|TRBJ2-3|TRBD1
CASSQDRQGTDTQYF
TGCGCCAGCAGCCAAGATAGACAGGGTACAGATACGCAGTATTTT
>-|TRBV18|TRBJ2-7|-
CASSPGGTVRGEQYF
TGTGCCAGCTCACCAGGCGGGACAGTCCGTGGGGAGCAGTACTTC
>few|TRBV4-2|TRBJ2-7|TRBD1
CASSQGQGAAYEQYF
TGTGCCAGCAGCCAAGGCCAGGGGGCGGCCTACGAGCAGTACTTC
>-|TRBV6-1|TRBJ1-4|TRBD1
CASTTTGVRLFF
TGTGCCAGCACCACGACAGGGGTTAGACTGTTTTTT
>once|TRBV4-1|TRBJ1-2|-
CASSSRATDPNYGYTF
TGCGCCAGCAGCTCTCGGGCGACAGATCCTAACTATGGCTACACCTTC